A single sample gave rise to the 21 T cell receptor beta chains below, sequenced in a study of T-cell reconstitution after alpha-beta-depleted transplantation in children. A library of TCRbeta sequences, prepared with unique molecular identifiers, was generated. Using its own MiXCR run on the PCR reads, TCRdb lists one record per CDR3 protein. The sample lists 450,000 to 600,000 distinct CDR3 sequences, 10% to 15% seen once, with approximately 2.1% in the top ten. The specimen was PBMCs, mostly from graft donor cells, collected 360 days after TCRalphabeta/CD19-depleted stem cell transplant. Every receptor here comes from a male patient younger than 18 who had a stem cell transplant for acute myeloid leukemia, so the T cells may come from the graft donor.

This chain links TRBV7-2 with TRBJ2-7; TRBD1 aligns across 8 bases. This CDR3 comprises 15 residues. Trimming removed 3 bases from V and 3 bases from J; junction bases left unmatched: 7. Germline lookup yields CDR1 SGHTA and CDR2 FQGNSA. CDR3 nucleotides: TGTGCCAGCAGCTTGGACAGGGTCCACCTCTACGAGCAGTACTTC. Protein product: CASSLDRVHLYEQYF.

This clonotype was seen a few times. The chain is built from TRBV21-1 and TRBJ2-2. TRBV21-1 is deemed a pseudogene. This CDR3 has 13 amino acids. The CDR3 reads CASSKGSAGELFF. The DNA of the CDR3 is TGTGCCAGCAGCAAAGGAAGCGCCGGGGAGCTGTTTTTT.

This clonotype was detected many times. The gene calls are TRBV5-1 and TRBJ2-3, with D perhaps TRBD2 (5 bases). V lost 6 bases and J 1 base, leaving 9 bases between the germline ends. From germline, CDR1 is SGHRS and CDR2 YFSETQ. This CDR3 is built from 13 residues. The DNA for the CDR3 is TGCGCCAGCACAGGACTGCGCACAGATACGCAGTATTTT. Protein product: CASTGLRTDTQYF.

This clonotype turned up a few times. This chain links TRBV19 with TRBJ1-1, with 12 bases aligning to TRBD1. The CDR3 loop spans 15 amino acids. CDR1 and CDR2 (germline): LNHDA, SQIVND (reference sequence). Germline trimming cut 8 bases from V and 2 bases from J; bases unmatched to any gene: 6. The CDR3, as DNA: TGTGCCAGTCGGGACAGGGGGCTCCTCAACACTGAAGCTTTCTTT. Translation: CASRDRGLLNTEAFF.

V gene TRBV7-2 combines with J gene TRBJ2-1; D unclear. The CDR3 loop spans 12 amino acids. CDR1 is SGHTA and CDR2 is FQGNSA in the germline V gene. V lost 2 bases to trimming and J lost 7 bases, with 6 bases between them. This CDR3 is CASSLYINEQFF. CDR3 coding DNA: TGTGCCAGCAGCTTATATATAAATGAGCAGTTCTTC.

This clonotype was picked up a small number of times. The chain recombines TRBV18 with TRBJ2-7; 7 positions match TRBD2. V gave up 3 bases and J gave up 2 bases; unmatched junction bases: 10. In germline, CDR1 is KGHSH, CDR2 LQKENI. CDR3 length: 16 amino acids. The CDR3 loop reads CASSPHASGAAYEQYF. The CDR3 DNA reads TGTGCCAGCTCACCCCATGCTAGCGGCGCAGCCTACGAGCAGTACTTC.

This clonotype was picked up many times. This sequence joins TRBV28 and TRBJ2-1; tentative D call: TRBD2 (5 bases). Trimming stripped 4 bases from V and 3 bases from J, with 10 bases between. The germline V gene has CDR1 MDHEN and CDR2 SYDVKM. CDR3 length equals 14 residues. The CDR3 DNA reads TGTGCCAGCAGTTCTTTGGCGGGCTACAATGAGCAGTTCTTC. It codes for CASSSLAGYNEQFF.

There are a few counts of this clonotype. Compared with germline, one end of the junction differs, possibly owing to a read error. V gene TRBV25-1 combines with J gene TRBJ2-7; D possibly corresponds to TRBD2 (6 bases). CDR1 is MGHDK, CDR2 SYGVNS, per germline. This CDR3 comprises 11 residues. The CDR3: CASSAGRGTNF. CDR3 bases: TGTGCCAGCAGCGCAGGGCGCGGGACGAACTTC.

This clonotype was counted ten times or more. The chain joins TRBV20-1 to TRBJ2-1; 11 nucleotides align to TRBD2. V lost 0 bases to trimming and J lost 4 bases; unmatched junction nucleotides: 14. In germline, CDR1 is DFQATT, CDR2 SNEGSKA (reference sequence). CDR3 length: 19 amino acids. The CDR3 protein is CSARDLRASGRSGYNEQFF. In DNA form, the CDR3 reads TGCAGTGCTAGAGATCTCCGGGCTAGCGGGAGGTCGGGGTACAATGAGCAGTTCTTC.

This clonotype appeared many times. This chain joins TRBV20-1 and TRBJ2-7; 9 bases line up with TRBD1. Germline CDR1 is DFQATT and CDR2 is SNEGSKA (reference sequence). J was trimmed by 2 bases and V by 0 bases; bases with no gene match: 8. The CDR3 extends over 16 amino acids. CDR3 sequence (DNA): TGCAGTGCTAGAGACAGTCACAGGGGGCCTCCCTACGAGCAGTACTTC. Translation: CSARDSHRGPPYEQYF.

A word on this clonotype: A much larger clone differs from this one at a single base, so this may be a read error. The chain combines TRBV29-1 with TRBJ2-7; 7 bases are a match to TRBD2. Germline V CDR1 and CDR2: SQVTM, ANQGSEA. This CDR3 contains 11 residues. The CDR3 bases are TGCAGCGTTGGGGAGGGCCGCGAGCAGTGCTTC. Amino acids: CSVGEGREQCF.

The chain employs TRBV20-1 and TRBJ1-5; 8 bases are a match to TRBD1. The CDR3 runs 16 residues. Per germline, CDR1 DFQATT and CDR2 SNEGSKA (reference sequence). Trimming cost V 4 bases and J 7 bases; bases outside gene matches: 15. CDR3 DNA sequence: TGCAGTGCTACCGCAGGGGGCCACTGGGGTGGGCAGCCCCAGCATTTT. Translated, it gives CSATAGGHWGGQPQHF.

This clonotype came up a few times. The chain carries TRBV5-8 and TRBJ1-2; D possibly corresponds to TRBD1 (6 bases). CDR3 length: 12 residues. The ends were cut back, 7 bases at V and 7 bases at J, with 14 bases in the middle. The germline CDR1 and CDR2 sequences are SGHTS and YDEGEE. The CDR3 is CASWGPGGGYTF. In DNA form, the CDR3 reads TGTGCCAGCTGGGGGCCCGGGGGTGGCTACACCTTC.

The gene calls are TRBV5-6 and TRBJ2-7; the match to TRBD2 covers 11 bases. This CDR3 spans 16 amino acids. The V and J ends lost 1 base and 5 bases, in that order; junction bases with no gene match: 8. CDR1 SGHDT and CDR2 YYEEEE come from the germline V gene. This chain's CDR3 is CASSLPVAGGAHEQYF. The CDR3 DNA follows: TGTGCCAGCAGCTTGCCCGTAGCGGGAGGGGCGCACGAGCAGTACTTC.

CDR3 region: CSVGLTYNEQFF. The CDR3 DNA reads as TGCAGCGTTGGGCTGACCTACAATGAGCAGTTCTTC. V is TRBV29-1 and J is TRBJ2-1; D uncertain. The V gene lost 4 bases and the J gene lost 2 bases, with 6 bases spanning the gap. From germline, CDR1 is SQVTM and CDR2 ANQGSEA. The CDR3 is 12 residues long.

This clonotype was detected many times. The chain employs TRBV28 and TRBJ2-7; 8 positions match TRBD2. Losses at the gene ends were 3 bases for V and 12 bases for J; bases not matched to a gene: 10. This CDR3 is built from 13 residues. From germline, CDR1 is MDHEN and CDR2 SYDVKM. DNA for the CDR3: TGTGCCAGCAGTTTTCCAGCGGGAGAGATAAGGTACTTC. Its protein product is CASSFPAGEIRYF.

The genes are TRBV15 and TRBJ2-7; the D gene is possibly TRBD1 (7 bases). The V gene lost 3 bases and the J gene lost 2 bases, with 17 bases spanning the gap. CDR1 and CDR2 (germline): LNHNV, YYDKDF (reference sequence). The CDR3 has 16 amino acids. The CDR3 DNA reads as TGTGCCACCAGCAGGTTTAGGGGGCCGGGGGCCTACGAGCAGTACTTC. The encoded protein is CATSRFRGPGAYEQYF. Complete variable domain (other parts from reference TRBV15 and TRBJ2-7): DAMVIQNPRYQVTQFGKPVTLSCSQTLNHNVMYWYQQKSSQAPKLLFHYYDKDFNNEADTPDNFQSRRPNTSFCFLDIRSPGLGDTAMYLCATSRFRGPGAYEQYFGPGTRLTVT.

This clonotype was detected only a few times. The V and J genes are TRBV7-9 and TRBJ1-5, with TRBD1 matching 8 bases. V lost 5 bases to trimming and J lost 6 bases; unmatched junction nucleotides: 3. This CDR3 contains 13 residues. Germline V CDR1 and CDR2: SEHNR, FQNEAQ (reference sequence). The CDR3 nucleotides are TGTGCCAGCAGCCAACAGGGGGTTCAGCCCCAGCATTTT. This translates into CASSQQGVQPQHF.

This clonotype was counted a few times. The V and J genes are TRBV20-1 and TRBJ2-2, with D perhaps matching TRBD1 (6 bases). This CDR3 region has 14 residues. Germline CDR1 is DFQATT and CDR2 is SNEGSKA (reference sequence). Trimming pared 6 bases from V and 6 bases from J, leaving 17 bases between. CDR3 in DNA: TGCAGTGCGTTTCACAGGGTTGGGCCCGGGGAGCTGTTTTTT. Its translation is CSAFHRVGPGELFF.

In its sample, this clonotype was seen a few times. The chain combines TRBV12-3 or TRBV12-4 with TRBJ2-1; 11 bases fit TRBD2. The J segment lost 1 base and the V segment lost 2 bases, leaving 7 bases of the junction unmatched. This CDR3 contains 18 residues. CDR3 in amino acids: CASSLLAGGWTSYNEQFF. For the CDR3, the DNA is TGTGCCAGCAGTTTATTAGCGGGAGGGTGGACGTCCTACAATGAGCAGTTCTTC.

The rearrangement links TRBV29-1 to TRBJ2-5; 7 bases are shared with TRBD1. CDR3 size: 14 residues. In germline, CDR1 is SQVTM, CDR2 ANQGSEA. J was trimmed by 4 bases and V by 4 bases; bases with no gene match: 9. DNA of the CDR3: TGCAGCGTTGCGCTGACAGGGTCAATAGAGACCCAGTACTTC. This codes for CSVALTGSIETQYF. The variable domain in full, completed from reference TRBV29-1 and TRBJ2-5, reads SAVISQKPSRDICQRGTSLTIQCQVDSQVTMMFWYRQQPGQSLTLIATANQGSEATYESGFVIDKFPISRPNLTFSTLTVSNMSPEDSSIYLCSVALTGSIETQYFGPGTRLLVL.